These T cell receptor beta chains were read from a single sample in a study of CD8 T cells in ankylosing spondylitis. MiXCR was run by TCRdb on the 5' RACE reads, yielding one entry per CDR3 protein. The table records roughly 220,000 distinct CDR3 sequences, roughly a tenth of them present only once. Sequencing was performed on blood, either unsorted or a sorted T cell fraction (not recorded which). The receptors come from a male donor with ankylosing spondylitis or in good health (not recorded which). Both conserved end residues are part of each CDR3. D genes are given only for firm matches. For some rows the clone size is stated as once, few or many, or as a class when expanded; others skip it.

J,D,size,V,DNA,CDR3
TRBJ1-5,-,-,TRBV12-3/TRBV12-4,TGTGCCAGCAGTCGGACAACCCCGAGCAATCAGCCCCAGCATTTT,CASSRTTPSNQPQHF
TRBJ2-1,TRBD2,many,TRBV5-6,TGTGCCAGCAGCTTGGCAAGCGGGGGGGCCGGATCCTACAATGAGCAGTTCTTC,CASSLASGGAGSYNEQFF
TRBJ2-2,TRBD1,few,TRBV9,TGTGCCAGCAGCACGACCGGGACAGGGGCTTCCGGGGAGCTGTTTTTT,CASSTTGTGASGELFF
TRBJ2-5,TRBD2,many,TRBV15,TGTGCCACCAGCAGAACTAGCGGGGGAATAGAGACCCAGTACTTC,CATSRTSGGIETQYF
TRBJ2-5,-,many,TRBV24-1,TGTGCCACCAGTGACCATCAAGAGACCCAGTACTTC,CATSDHQETQYF
TRBJ2-1,TRBD1,-,TRBV5-1,TGCGCCAGCAGTTTTGAGGACAGGGGTTTGGATGAGCAGTTCTTC,CASSFEDRGLDEQFF
TRBJ1-2,-,many,TRBV5-5,TGTGCCAGCAGCTACCAGGGTAATGGCTACACCTTC,CASSYQGNGYTF
TRBJ1-4,-,many,TRBV7-2,TGTGCCAGCAGCTTAGTAGATAGGCAGGGGACTAATGAAAAACTGTTTTTT,CASSLVDRQGTNEKLFF
TRBJ1-5,-,many,TRBV2,TGTGCCAGCAGCTATGGGGCGGCGGATAATCAGCCCCAGCATTTT,CASSYGAADNQPQHF
TRBJ2-7,-,many,TRBV10-3,TGTGCCATCAGTGAAGGCTACGAGCAGTACTTC,CAISEGYEQYF
TRBJ1-2,TRBD1,-,TRBV4-2,TGTGCCAGCAGCCCCCGGGACAGGGAGGCTGGCTACACCTTC,CASSPRDREAGYTF
TRBJ1-2,-,-,TRBV7-2,TGTGCCAGCAGCCTCCTATTTCAGGGTGCGGATGGCTACACCTTC,CASSLLFQGADGYTF
TRBJ2-7,-,few,TRBV5-1,TGCGCCAGCAGCCTAGAATCTAGGGGCGACGAGCAGTACTTC,CASSLESRGDEQYF
TRBJ1-5,-,many,TRBV29-1,TGCAGCGTTAGGGACAACTTTAATCAGCCCCAGCATTTT,CSVRDNFNQPQHF
TRBJ2-7,TRBD2,many,TRBV24-1,TGTGCCACCAGTGAACCCGGGACTAGCAATTCGCAGTACTTC,CATSEPGTSNSQYF
TRBJ1-4,-,many,TRBV11-2,TGTGCCAGCAGCTTAGTGAACAGGAATGAAAAACTGTTTTTT,CASSLVNRNEKLFF
TRBJ1-3,-,many,TRBV28,TGTGCCAGCAGCGATGGACAGCTCTCTGGAAACACCATATATTTT,CASSDGQLSGNTIYF
TRBJ1-1,-,many,TRBV3-1,TGTGCCAGCAGCCAAGGAGATCGGAACACTGAAGCTTTCTTT,CASSQGDRNTEAFF
TRBJ1-2,TRBD1,many,TRBV5-1,TGCGCCAGCAGTCCCCTGACAGGGAACTATGGCTACACCTTC,CASSPLTGNYGYTF
TRBJ1-2,-,many,TRBV5-1,TGCGCCAGCAGTCCGTCCGACGCCTTATTTGGCTACACCTTC,CASSPSDALFGYTF
TRBJ1-1,-,many,TRBV27,TGTGCCAGCAGCTCTTTACCGGGGGTCAGCACTGAAGCTTTCTTT,CASSSLPGVSTEAFF
TRBJ2-1,-,many,TRBV7-2,TGTGCCAGCAGCTTAGTACTAGGGGGGCCCAATGAGCAGTTCTTC,CASSLVLGGPNEQFF
TRBJ1-5,TRBD1,many,TRBV20-1,TGCAGTGCTAATGGACGGGACAGGGGGCTCGGGCAGCCCCAGCATTTT,CSANGRDRGLGQPQHF
TRBJ2-6,-,-,TRBV6-1,TGTGCCAGCGGTCTGGCAGCCAGCGGGGCCAACGTCCTGACTTTC,CASGLAASGANVLTF
TRBJ1-3,-,-,TRBV20-1,TGCAGGGCGGGGGCTGGAAACACCATATATTTT,CRAGAGNTIYF
TRBJ2-3,TRBD2,few,TRBV3-1,TGTGCCAGCAGCCAAGATTCCACCGGAGTAGCGGGGGGGCCAGATACGCAGTATTTT,CASSQDSTGVAGGPDTQYF
TRBJ2-1,TRBD2,-,TRBV7-2,TGTGCCAGCAGTGCCGGGGCTAGCGGGGGAGGGGAGTTCTTC,CASSAGASGGGEFF
TRBJ1-5,TRBD1,few,TRBV27,TGTGCCAGCAGACCCGGGACAGGGAGGAGCAATCAGCCCCAGCATTTT,CASRPGTGRSNQPQHF
TRBJ2-1,-,many,TRBV20-1,TGCAGTGCTCCGCAGGACAGTCGGTGGAATGAGCAGTTCTTC,CSAPQDSRWNEQFF
TRBJ1-2,-,many,TRBV15,TGTGCCACCAGCAGAGGCCGGCATGATGGCTACACCTTC,CATSRGRHDGYTF
TRBJ2-7,TRBD1,-,TRBV28,TGTGCCAGCAGACAGGGACAGGGGGCTGGCGAGCAGTACTTC,CASRQGQGAGEQYF
TRBJ2-7,-,-,TRBV3-1,TGTGCCAGCAGCCAAGATGGAGGATCCCCGGGGGAGCAGTACTTC,CASSQDGGSPGEQYF
TRBJ2-1,TRBD2,-,TRBV12-3/TRBV12-4,TGTGCCAGCAGGCCAAGCGGGGGGCTCGGGACCTACAATGAGCAGTTCTTC,CASRPSGGLGTYNEQFF
TRBJ1-2,-,many,TRBV6-1,TGTGCCAGCAGTCCCGTTACCGACCTGGATAGCTATGGCTACACCTTC,CASSPVTDLDSYGYTF
TRBJ1-1,-,few,TRBV9,TGTGCCAGCAGCGTAAGTCCCAACACTGAAGCTTTCTTT,CASSVSPNTEAFF
TRBJ2-3,-,few,TRBV7-9,TGTGCCAGCAGCCTGGGGGGAGCCACAGATACGCAGTATTTT,CASSLGGATDTQYF
TRBJ2-3,TRBD2,many,TRBV5-6,TGTGCCAGCAGTAGGGTTAGCGGGGTAACAGATACGCAGTATTTT,CASSRVSGVTDTQYF
TRBJ1-4,-,many,TRBV24-1,TGTGCCACCAGTTCCGGACAGAAGAATGAAAAACTGTTTTTT,CATSSGQKNEKLFF
TRBJ2-7,-,many,TRBV2,TGTGCCAGCAGTGCGAGTAGCATCTACGAGCAGTACTTC,CASSASSIYEQYF
TRBJ1-1,-,many,TRBV12-3/TRBV12-4,TGTGCCAGCGGTTTAGGGGTGGACACTGAAGCTTTCTTT,CASGLGVDTEAFF
TRBJ1-6,-,many,TRBV10-3,TGTGCCATCAGTCAGGGGCTTAATTCACCCCTCCACTTT,CAISQGLNSPLHF
TRBJ2-1,-,few,TRBV24-1,TGTGCCACCAGTGATCCGGCCGGGCCCTACAATGAGCAGTTCTTC,CATSDPAGPYNEQFF
TRBJ2-2,-,many,TRBV3-1,TGTGCCAGCAGCCAAGAGGGAGTAAGAACCGGGGAGCTGTTTTTT,CASSQEGVRTGELFF
TRBJ2-1,-,many,TRBV5-1,TGCGCCAGCAGCTTTGACAATGAGCAGTTCTTC,CASSFDNEQFF
TRBJ1-2,-,few,TRBV7-8,TGTGCCAGCACGACCGCTACTGGCTATGGCTACACCTTC,CASTTATGYGYTF
TRBJ2-1,TRBD2,-,TRBV7-2,TGTGCCAGCAGCCTTCTGGGGGGAGCGGGATACAATGAGCAGTTCTTC,CASSLLGGAGYNEQFF
TRBJ2-4,TRBD2,-,TRBV4-2,TGTGCCAGCAGCCGAAGTTTAAGCGGGGGGGCCTCGATAAACATTCAGTACTTC,CASSRSLSGGASINIQYF
TRBJ1-4,-,few,TRBV7-3,TGTGCCAGCAGCAAAGGACGGGAAAAACTGTTTTTT,CASSKGREKLFF
TRBJ2-1,-,few,TRBV4-2,TGTGCCAGCAGCCAAGTAAGCACCAATGAGCAGTTCTTC,CASSQVSTNEQFF
TRBJ2-5,-,-,TRBV29-1,TGCAGCGTTGACACCGGGGGCCAAGAGACCCAGTACTTC,CSVDTGGQETQYF
TRBJ2-1,-,few,TRBV28,TGTGCCAGCAGTTTCATGGAGTTTAGCACTGAGCAGTTCTTC,CASSFMEFSTEQFF
TRBJ1-2,TRBD1,few,TRBV9,TGTGCCAGCAGGGACAAGACGGCTGCAGGGGGCAACTATGGCTACACCTTC,CASRDKTAAGGNYGYTF